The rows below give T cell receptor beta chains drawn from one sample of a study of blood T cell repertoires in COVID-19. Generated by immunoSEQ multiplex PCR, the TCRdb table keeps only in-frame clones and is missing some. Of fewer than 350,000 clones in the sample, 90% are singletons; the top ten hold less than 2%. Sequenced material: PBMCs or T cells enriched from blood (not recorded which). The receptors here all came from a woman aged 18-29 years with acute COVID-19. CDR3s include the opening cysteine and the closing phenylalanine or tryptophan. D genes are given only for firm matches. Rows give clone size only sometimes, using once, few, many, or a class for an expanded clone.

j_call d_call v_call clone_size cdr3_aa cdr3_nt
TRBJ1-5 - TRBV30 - CAWSMGGVQPQHF TGTGCCTGGAGTATGGGGGGGGTTCAGCCCCAGCATTTT
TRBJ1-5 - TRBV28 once CASRGHEDNQPQHF TGTGCCAGCAGAGGACACGAGGACAATCAGCCCCAGCATTTT
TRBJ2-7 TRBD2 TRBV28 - CASSGGRGLAGQSYEQYF TGTGCCAGCAGTGGGGGCCGCGGACTAGCGGGACAATCCTACGAGCAGTACTTC
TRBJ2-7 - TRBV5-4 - CASRSLGSGYEQYF TGTGCCAGCAGATCCCTTGGGTCGGGATACGAGCAGTACTTC
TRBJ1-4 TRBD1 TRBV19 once CASSPSTGTGIPNEKLFF TGTGCCAGTAGTCCCTCAACCGGGACAGGCATACCTAATGAAAAACTGTTTTTT
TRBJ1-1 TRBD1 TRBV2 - CASREGQSPEAFF TGTGCCAGCAGAGAGGGACAGTCCCCTGAAGCTTTCTTT
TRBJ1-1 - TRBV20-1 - CSAGTEAFF TGCAGTGCCGGCACTGAAGCTTTCTTT
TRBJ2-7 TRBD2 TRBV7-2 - CASSLVGLLAGFPHEQYF TGTGCCAGCAGCTTAGTGGGACTATTAGCGGGGTTTCCCCACGAGCAGTACTTC
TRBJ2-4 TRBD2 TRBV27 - CASSLKSIAGAQNIQYF TGTGCCAGCAGTCTAAAATCCATAGCGGGAGCGCAAAACATTCAGTACTTC
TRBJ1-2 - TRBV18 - CASSPSQGNYGYTF TGTGCCAGCTCACCATCCCAGGGAAACTATGGCTACACCTTC
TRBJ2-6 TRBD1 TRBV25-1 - CASSDRGRGSGANVLTF TGTGCCAGCAGTGACAGGGGGCGCGGGTCTGGGGCCAACGTCCTGACTTTC
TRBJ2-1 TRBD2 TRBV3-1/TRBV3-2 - CASTLSSNGIAGVYEQFF TGTGCCAGCACTCTCTCCTCCAATGGAATAGCGGGAGTATATGAGCAGTTCTTC
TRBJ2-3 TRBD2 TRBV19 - CASSIILGLAGVSTDTQYF TGTGCCAGTAGTATCATCCTGGGACTAGCGGGAGTGTCTACAGATACGCAGTATTTT
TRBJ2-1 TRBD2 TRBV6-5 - CASRRSREGSNEQFF TGTGCCAGCAGACGATCGCGGGAGGGTTCCAATGAGCAGTTCTTC
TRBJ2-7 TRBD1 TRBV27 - CASSLGAGGTYEQYF TGTGCCAGCAGTTTAGGGGCAGGGGGCACCTACGAGCAGTACTTC
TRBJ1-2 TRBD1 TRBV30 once CAWRGTGGAIYGYTF TGTGCCTGGAGAGGGACAGGGGGCGCGATCTATGGCTACACCTTC
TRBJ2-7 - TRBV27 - CASSSHIGYEQYF TGTGCCAGCAGCTCCCATATCGGGTACGAGCAGTACTTC
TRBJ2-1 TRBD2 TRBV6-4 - CASSDLAGSDGQFF TGTGCCAGCAGTGACCTAGCGGGGTCTGATGGGCAGTTCTTC
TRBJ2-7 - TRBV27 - CASQRGAAYEQYF TGTGCCAGCCAACGGGGGGCCGCCTACGAGCAGTACTTC
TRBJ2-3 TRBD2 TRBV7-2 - CASSLVGGGLADTQYF TGTGCCAGCAGCTTAGTTGGGGGAGGGCTCGCAGATACGCAGTATTTT
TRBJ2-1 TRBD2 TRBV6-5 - CASRPSGRANEQFF TGTGCCAGCAGGCCTAGCGGGAGGGCCAATGAGCAGTTCTTC
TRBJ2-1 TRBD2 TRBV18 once CASSPTDGGRAYNEQFF TGTGCCAGCTCACCCACAGATGGGGGGAGGGCCTACAATGAGCAGTTCTTC
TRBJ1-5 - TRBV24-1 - CATQKGGDQPQHF TGTGCCACTCAGAAGGGAGGGGACCAGCCCCAGCATTTT
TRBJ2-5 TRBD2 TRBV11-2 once CASSLGPSGQETQYF TGTGCCAGCAGCCTCGGGCCTAGCGGCCAAGAGACCCAGTACTTC
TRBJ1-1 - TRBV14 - CASSQDWGRMNTEAFF TGTGCCAGCAGCCAAGACTGGGGGAGGATGAACACTGAAGCTTTCTTT
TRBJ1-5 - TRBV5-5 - CASSPGQINQPQHF TGTGCCAGCAGCCCCGGACAGATTAATCAGCCCCAGCATTTT